This is a list of T cell receptor beta chains from one sample in a study of cytomegalovirus exposure and HLA in healthy donors. The table came from immunoSEQ multiplex PCR; TCRdb's copy has only in-frame clones and leaves some out. Its listing shows over 100,000 clones. Sequenced material: PBMCs. The receptors were sampled from a man between 35 and 55 years old in good health and CMV-seropositive. Both conserved end residues are trimmed from each CDR3.

J: TRBJ1-5
V: TRBV28
CDR3: ASRRDSQRRQPQH

J: TRBJ2-2
V: TRBV5-4
CDR3: ASSLAGLAGATGELF

J: TRBJ2-7
V: TRBV7-2
CDR3: ASSLAGQGKSEQY

J: TRBJ2-5
V: TRBV7-2
CDR3: ASIKTAGRLQY

J: TRBJ2-7
V: TRBV28
CDR3: ASTTGSYEQY

J: TRBJ1-2
V: TRBV9
CDR3: ASSVGQAVYGYT

J: TRBJ2-1
V: TRBV29-1
CDR3: SVEDPKASGSSSYNEQF

J: TRBJ1-2
V: TRBV6-5
CDR3: ASSPGIGNYGYT

J: TRBJ1-4
V: TRBV5-1
CDR3: ASSLESGWEKLF

J: TRBJ1-4
V: TRBV28
CDR3: ASSITGLGEKLF

J: TRBJ2-7
V: TRBV15
CDR3: ATSRGASYEQY